This entry is about one T cell receptor (beta chain). A read error may produce the germline difference seen at one junction end. These data come from a study of blood T cell repertoires in COVID-19. Study as a whole: Researchers got acute and convalescent COVID-19 samples from the United States, Italy and Spain.

This CDR3 comprises 14 residues. Germline-derived CDR1 and CDR2 are MDHEN and SYDVKM. Methods used by the authors: Reference gene primers were amplified, and this amplification served to estimate nucleated cell counts. Using immunoSEQ multiplex PCR, the repertoire was profiled, and TCRdb retains in-frame clones only, with some absent. That table is the source of V, J and clone size, and D and trimming were worked out from the DNA. The sample carries 100,000 to 120,000 clones, more than 70% recorded once. The specimen was peripheral blood. The gene calls are TRBV28 and TRBJ1-5; D might be TRBD1 (5 bases). This TCR came from a woman aged 50 to 60 with acute or convalescent COVID-19. DNA for the CDR3: TGTGCCAGCAGCGCCCAGGCAGGGTATAGTAGGCTCGAATTT. Translated, it gives CASSAQAGYSRLEF. The variable domain in full, with the rest retrieved from reference TRBV28 and TRBJ1-5, is DVKVTQSSRYLVKRTGEKVFLECVQDMDHENMFWYRQDPGLGLRLIYFSYDVKMKEKGDIPEGYSVSREKKERFSLILESASTNQTSMYLCASSAQAGYSRLEFGDGTRLSIL.